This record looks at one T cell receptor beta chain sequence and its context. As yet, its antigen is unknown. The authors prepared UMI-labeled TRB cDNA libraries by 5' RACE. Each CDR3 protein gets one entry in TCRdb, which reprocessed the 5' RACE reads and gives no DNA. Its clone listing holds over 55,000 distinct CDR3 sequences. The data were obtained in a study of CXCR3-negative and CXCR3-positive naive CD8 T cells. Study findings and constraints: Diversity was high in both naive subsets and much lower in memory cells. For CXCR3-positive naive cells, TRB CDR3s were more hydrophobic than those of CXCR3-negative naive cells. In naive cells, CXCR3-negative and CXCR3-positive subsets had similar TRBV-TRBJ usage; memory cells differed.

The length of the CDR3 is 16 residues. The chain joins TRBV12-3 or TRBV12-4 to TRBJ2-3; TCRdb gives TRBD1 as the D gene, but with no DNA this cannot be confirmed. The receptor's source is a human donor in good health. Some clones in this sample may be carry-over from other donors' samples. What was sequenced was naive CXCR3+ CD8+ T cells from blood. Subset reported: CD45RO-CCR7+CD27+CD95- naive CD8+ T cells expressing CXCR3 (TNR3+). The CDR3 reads CASSFPTGPNTDTQYF.